This record concerns one T cell receptor beta chain sequence. Profiling relied on immunoSEQ multiplex PCR, and the TCRdb table lists in-frame clones only, not all of them. The data show fewer than 300,000 clones, with about nine tenths seen just once and about 14% held by the top ten. The data originate from a study of blood T cell repertoires in COVID-19. Germline loops: CDR1 SGHNT, CDR2 YENEEA. V lost 5 bases to trimming and J lost 4 bases, with 12 bases between them. The CDR3 has 14 amino acids. The sequence was obtained from a young man who had recovered from COVID-19. The rearrangement links TRBV11-3 to TRBJ1-3; a weak D match, TRBD1 (5 bases). What was sequenced was PBMCs or T cells enriched from blood (not recorded which). CDR3 amino acids: CASSPRTTGNTIYF. The CDR3 nucleotides read TGTGCCAGCAGCCCACGGACAACGGGAAACACCATATATTTT.